This T cell receptor beta chain was captured by sequencing in a study of tumor-infiltrating lymphocytes in primary liver carcinoma. Whole-study context: Patients included men and women of 30 to 69 years. Tissue type made little difference to sample yields of roughly 3.5 to 7.13 million productive TCRbeta reads.

Between roughly 20 and 31 mg of unsorted bulk tissue served as the source from which RNA and DNA were co-extracted. Enrolled patients were chronically infected with HBV and treatment-naive. Synthesis of TCR beta cDNA was carried out from around 540 ng total RNA with a constant-region primer. Slightly modified ARM-PCR served as the procedure for the TCR beta libraries. These libraries came from three rounds of nested multiplex PCR. Rounds one and two of PCR, each of around 9 cycles, were primed with TRBV1-TRBV30 forward primers and a C-beta reverse primer. TCRdb redid the calling of the multiplex PCR reads with MiXCR, one entry per CDR3 protein. The repertoire holds 95,000 to 150,000 distinct CDR3 sequences, with 65% to 75% as singletons. The CDR3 loop spans 14 amino acids. Germline assignment: CDR1 SQVTM and CDR2 ANQGSEA. The ends lost 3 bases at V and 4 bases at J; junction bases unmatched: 8.

This sequence originates from a woman aged 55 to 70 with primary liver carcinoma and hepatitis B virus infection. Input material: tumor-adjacent normal liver tissue. The V call is TRBV29-1, the J call TRBJ2-7; 8 bases line up with TRBD1. CDR3: CSVEFRDRGYEQYF. CDR3 bases: TGCAGCGTTGAGTTCCGAGACAGGGGTTACGAGCAGTACTTC.